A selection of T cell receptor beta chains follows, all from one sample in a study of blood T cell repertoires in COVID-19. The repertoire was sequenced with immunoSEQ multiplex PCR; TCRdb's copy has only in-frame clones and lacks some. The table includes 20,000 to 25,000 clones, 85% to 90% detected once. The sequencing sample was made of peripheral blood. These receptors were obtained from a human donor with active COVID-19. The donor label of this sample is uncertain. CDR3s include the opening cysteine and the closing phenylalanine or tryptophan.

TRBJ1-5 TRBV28 CASTGPSGNQPQHF
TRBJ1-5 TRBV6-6 CASSYSAGHQHF
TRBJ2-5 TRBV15 CATKSRDGGTQYF
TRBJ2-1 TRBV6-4 CASSRGLANEQFF
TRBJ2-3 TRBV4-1 CASSQEGLAGADTQYF
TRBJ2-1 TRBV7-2 CASSFGTSGIYNEQFF
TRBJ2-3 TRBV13 CASSLGWTSGRTDTQYF
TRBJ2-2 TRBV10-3 CAASGQGADGELFF
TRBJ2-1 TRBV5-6 CASSFMDTFYNEQFF
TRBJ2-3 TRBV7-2 CASSLYPGGPTDTQYF
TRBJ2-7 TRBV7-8 CASSLTSGSYEQYF
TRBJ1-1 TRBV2 CASSEYGTGKAFF
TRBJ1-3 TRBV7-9 CASSLPGGTGNTIYF
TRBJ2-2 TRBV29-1 CSVDLAGADTGELFF
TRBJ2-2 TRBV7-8 CASSSSGTGRTGELFF
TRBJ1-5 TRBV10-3 CAISESVGGPQHF
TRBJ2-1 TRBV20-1 CSASNPLFGTSGGNEQFF
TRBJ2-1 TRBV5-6 CASSFINEQFF
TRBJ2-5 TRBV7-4 CASSLGGRGCQETQYF
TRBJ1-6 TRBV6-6 CASSYDQGSNNSPLHF
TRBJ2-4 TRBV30 CAWGTLAKNIQYF
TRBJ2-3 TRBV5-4 CASSFTSGDTDTQYF
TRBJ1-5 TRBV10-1 CASSETGSQPQHF
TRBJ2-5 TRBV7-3 CASSLLPSPFETQYF
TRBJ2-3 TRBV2 CAGYGGNTDTQYF
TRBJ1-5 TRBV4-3 CASSPGLTQPQHF
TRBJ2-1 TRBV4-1 CASSQDPEGAVKKFF
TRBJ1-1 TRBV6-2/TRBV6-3 CASSYRPNTEAFF
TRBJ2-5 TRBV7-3 CASSLGTQLQETQYF
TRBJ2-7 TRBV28 CASSDVSGGSYEQYF
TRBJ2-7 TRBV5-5 CASSLEFLQGLYF
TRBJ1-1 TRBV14 CASSPNRNTEAFF
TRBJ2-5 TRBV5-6 CASNLQGLQETQYF
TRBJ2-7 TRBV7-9 CASLADSYEQYF
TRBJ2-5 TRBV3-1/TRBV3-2 CASSQERLAGSETQYF
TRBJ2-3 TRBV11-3 CASSLQRRRTDTQYF
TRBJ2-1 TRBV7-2 CASSFNGPGTAGPQFF
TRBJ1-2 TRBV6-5 CASSYRDRAYGYTF
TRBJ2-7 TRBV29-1 CSASDSPLGYEQYF
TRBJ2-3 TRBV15 CATSRGYSGVGTDTQYF
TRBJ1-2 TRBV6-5 CASSESGTIYGYTF
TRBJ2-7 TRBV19 CASSIASGGAEQYF
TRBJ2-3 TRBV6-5 CASSSLWREADTQYF